This T cell receptor (beta chain) was identified in a study of T-cell memory formation after mild COVID-19. Study information: Among the donors, TCR clusters were largely specific to each donor.

Germline V gives CDR1 LGHNA, CDR2 YSLEER. Trimming took 0 bases from V and 1 from J, leaving 15 bases between them. The CDR3 has 18 residues. Points from the study as a whole: Contracting CD4+ clones were located mainly in CM and EM, and CD8+ clones in EMRA. Whether day 37 second-wave clones are SARS-CoV-2-specific was not confirmed.

A remark on this clonotype: Its antigen is not known.

Via MiXCR, TCRdb re-called the 5' RACE reads, giving one row per CDR3 protein. The sample has some 130,000 distinct CDR3 sequences, over 15% seen once; the top ten hold roughly 5%. Material: PBMCs or a T cell subset sorted from them (not recorded which). The sequence came from a man between 18 and 29 years old who had mild COVID-19 (a few samples of this study predate the infection). Cell type and time point are not known. The V gene is TRBV4-3, the J gene TRBJ2-2; tentative D call: TRBD1 (5 bases). The CDR3 DNA is TGCGCCAGCAGCCAAGAGCTTAGCAGGGCTTTGAACACCGGGGAGCTGTTTTTT. Encoded protein: CASSQELSRALNTGELFF.